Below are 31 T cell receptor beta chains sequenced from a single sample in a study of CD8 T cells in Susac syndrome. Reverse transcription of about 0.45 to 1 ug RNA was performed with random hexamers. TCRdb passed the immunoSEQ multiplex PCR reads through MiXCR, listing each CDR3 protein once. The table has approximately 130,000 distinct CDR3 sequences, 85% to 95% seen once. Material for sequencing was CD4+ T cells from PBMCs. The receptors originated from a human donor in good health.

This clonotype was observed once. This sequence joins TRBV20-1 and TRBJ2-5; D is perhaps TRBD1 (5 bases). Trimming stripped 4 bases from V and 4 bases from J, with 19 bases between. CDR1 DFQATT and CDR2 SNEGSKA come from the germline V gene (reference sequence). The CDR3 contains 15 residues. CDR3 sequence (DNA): TGCAGTGCTACCCAGGGTTTGAGTCGTAGAGAGACCCAGTACTTC. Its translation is CSATQGLSRRETQYF.

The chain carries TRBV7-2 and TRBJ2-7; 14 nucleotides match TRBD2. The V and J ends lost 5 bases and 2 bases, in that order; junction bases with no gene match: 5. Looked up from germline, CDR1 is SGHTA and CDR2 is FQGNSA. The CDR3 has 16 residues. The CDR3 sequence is CASSAGLAGATYEQYF. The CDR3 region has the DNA TGTGCCAGCAGCGCGGGACTAGCGGGAGCGACCTACGAGCAGTACTTC.

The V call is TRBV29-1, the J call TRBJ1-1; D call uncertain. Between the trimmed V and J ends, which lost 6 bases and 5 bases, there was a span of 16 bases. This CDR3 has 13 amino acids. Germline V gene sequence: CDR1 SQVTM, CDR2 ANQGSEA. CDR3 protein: CSVASGIRTEAFF. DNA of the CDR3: TGCAGCGTGGCCTCTGGCATAAGGACTGAAGCTTTCTTT.

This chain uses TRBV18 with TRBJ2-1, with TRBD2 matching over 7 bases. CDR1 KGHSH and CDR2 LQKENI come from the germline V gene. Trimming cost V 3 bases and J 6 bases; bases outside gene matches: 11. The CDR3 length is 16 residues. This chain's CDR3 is CASSPVWLADVNEQFF. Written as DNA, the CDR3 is TGTGCCAGCTCACCCGTTTGGCTAGCGGACGTCAATGAGCAGTTCTTC.

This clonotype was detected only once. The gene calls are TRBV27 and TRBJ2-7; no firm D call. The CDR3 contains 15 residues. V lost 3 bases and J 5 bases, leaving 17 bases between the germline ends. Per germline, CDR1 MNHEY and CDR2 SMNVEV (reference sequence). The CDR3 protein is CASSFGSHENDEQYF. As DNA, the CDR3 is TGTGCCAGCAGTTTTGGCTCACACGAGAACGACGAGCAGTACTTC.

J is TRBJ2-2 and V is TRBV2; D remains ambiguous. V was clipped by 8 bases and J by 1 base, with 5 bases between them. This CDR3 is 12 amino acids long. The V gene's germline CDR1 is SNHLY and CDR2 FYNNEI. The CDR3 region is CASVENTGELFF. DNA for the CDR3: TGTGCCAGCGTGGAGAACACCGGGGAGCTGTTTTTT.

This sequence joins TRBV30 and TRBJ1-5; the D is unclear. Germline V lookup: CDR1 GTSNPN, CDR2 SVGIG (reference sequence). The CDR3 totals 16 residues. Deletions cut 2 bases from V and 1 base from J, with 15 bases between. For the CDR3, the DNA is TGTGCCTGGAGTCACGGCCCCACGCGGAGCAATCAGCCCCAGCATTTT. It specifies CAWSHGPTRSNQPQHF. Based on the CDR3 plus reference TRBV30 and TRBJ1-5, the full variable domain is SQTIHQWPATLVQPVGSPLSLECTVEGTSNPNLYWYRQAAGRGLQLLFYSVGIGQISSEVPQNLSASRPQDRQFILSSKKLLLSDSGFYLCAWSHGPTRSNQPQHFGDGTRLSIL.

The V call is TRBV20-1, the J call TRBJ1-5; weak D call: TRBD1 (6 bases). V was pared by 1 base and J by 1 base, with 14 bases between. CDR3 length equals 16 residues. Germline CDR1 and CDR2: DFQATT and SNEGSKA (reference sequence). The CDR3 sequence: CSARGEGGLSNQPQHF. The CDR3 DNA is TGCAGTGCTAGAGGGGAGGGGGGACTGAGCAATCAGCCCCAGCATTTT.

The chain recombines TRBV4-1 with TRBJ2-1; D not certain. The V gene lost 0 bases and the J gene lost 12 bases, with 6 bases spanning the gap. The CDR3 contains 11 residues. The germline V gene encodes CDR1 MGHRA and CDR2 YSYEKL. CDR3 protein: CASSQDRVQFF. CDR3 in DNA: TGCGCCAGCAGCCAAGATAGGGTGCAGTTCTTC.

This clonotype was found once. CDR3 in amino acids: CASSIPGTGDQETQYF. CDR3 DNA: TGTGCCAGTAGTATACCGGGGACAGGGGACCAAGAGACCCAGTACTTC. The chain employs TRBV19 and TRBJ2-5; 10 bases agree with TRBD1. Germline CDR1 and CDR2: LNHDA and SQIVND (reference sequence). V trimming: 2 bases; J trimming: 0 bases; junction bases outside the gene matches: 3. This CDR3 has 16 residues. Drawing the rest from reference TRBV19 and TRBJ2-5, the complete variable domain is DGGITQSPKYLFRKEGQNVTLSCEQNLNHDAMYWYRQDPGQGLRLIYYSQIVNDFQKGDIAEGYSVSREKKESFPLTVTSAQKNPTAFYLCASSIPGTGDQETQYFGPGTRLLVL.

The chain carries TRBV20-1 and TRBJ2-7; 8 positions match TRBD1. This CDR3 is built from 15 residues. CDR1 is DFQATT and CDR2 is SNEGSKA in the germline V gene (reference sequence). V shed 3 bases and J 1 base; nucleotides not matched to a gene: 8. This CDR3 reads CSASAGQGTSYEQYF. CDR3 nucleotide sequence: TGCAGTGCTAGTGCCGGACAGGGTACTTCCTACGAGCAGTACTTC.

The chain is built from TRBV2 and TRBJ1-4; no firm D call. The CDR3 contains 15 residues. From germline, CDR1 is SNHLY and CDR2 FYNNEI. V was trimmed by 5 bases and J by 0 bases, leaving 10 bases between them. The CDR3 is CASSTRLTTNEKLFF. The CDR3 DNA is TGTGCCAGCAGTACCAGGCTAACAACTAATGAAAAACTGTTTTTT.

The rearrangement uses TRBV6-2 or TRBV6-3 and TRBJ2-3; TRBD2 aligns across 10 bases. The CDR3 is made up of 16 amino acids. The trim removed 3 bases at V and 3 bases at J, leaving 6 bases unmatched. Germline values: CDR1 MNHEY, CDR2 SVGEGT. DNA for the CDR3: TGTGCCAGCAGTTATGGCAGCGGGAGGGGTACAGATACGCAGTATTTT. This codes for CASSYGSGRGTDTQYF.

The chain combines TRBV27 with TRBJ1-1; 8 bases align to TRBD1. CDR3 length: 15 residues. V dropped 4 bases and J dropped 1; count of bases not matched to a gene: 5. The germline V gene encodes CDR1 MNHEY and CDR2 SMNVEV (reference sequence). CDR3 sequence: CASSSRTGRNTEAFF. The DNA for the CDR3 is TGTGCCAGCAGTTCCAGGACAGGGCGGAACACTGAAGCTTTCTTT.

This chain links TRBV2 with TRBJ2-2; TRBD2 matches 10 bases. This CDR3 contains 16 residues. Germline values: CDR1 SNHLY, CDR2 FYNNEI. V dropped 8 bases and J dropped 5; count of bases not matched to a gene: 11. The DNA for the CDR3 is TGTGCCAGCGGCTTGAGCGGGAGGGCCAAGACCGGGGAGCTGTTTTTT. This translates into CASGLSGRAKTGELFF. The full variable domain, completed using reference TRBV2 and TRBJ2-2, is EPEVTQTPSHQVTQMGQEVILRCVPISNHLYFYWYRQILGQKVEFLVSFYNNEISEKSEIFDDQFSVERPDGSNFTLKIRSTKLEDSAMYFCASGLSGRAKTGELFFGEGSRLTVL.

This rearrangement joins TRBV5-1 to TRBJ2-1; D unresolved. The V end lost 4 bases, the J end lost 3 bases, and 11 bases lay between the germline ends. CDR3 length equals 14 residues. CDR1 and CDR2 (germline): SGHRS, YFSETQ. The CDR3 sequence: CASSPTSFYNEQFF. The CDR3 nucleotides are TGCGCCAGCAGCCCGACATCCTTCTACAATGAGCAGTTCTTC.

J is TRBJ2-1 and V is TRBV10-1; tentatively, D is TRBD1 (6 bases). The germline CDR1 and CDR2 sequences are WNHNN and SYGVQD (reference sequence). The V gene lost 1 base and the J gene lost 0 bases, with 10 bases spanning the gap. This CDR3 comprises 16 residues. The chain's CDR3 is CASSEYWDNSYNEQFF. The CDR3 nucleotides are TGCGCCAGCAGTGAGTATTGGGACAACTCCTACAATGAGCAGTTCTTC.

CDR3 in DNA: TGTGCCAGCACCGAGGGGAGCGGGAGGGCCCCAAGAGGGGAGCAGTACTTC. It codes for CASTEGSGRAPRGEQYF. The chain has TRBV2 and TRBJ2-7, with 10 positions matching TRBD2. The ends lost 7 bases at V and 7 bases at J; junction bases unmatched: 19. The CDR3 is 17 amino acids. Looked up from germline, CDR1 is SNHLY and CDR2 is FYNNEI.

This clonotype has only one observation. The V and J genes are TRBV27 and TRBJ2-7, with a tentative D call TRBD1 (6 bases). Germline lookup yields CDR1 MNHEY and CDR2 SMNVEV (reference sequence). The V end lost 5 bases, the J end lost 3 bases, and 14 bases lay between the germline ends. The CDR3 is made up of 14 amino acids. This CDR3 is CASSTGRGGYEQYF. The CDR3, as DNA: TGTGCCAGCAGTACGGGCAGGGGTGGCTACGAGCAGTACTTC.

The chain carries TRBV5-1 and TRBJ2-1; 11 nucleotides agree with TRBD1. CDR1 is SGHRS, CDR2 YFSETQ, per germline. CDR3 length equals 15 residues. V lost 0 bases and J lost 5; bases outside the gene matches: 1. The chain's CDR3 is CASSLGTGGHNEQFF. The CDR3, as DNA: TGCGCCAGCAGCTTGGGGACAGGGGGCCACAATGAGCAGTTCTTC.

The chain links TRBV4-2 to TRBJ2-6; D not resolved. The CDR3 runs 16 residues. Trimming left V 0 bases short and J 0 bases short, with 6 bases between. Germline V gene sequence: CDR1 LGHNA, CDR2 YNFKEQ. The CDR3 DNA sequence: TGTGCCAGCAGCCAAGAGCTGCTCTCTGGGGCCAACGTCCTGACTTTC. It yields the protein CASSQELLSGANVLTF.

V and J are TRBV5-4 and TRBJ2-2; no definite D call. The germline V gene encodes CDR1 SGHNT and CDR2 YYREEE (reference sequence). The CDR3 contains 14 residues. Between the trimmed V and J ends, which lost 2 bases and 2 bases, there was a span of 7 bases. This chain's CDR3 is CASSLESNTGELFF. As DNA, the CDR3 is TGTGCCAGCAGCTTAGAGAGTAACACCGGGGAGCTGTTTTTT.

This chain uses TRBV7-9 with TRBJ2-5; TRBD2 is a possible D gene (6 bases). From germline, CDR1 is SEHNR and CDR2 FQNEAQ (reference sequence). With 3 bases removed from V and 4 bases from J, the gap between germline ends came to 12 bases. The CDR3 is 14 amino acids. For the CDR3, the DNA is TGTGCCAGCAGCTTGGGACTCCTCGGAGAGACCCAGTACTTC. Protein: CASSLGLLGETQYF.

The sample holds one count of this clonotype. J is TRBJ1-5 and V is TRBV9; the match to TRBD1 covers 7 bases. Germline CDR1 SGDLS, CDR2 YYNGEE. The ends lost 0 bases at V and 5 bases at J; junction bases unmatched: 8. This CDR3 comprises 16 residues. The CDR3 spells CASSVGERGPDQPQHF. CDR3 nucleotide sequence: TGTGCCAGCAGCGTAGGTGAGAGGGGGCCGGATCAGCCCCAGCATTTT.

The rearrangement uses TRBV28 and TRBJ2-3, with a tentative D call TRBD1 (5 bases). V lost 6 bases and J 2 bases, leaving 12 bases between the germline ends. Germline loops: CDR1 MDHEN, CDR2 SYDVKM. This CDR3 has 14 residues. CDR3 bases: TGTGCCAGCAGCCTCGGACATCACACAGATACGCAGTATTTT. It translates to CASSLGHHTDTQYF. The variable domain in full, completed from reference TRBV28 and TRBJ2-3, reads DVKVTQSSRYLVKRTGEKVFLECVQDMDHENMFWYRQDPGLGLRLIYFSYDVKMKEKGDIPEGYSVSREKKERFSLILESASTNQTSMYLCASSLGHHTDTQYFGPGTRLTVL.

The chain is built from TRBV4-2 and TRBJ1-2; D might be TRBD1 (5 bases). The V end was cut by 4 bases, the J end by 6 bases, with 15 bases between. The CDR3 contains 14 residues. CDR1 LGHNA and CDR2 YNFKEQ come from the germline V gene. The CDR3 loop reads CASSPIGTQDGYTF. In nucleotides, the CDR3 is TGTGCCAGCAGCCCTATCGGGACTCAGGATGGCTACACCTTC.

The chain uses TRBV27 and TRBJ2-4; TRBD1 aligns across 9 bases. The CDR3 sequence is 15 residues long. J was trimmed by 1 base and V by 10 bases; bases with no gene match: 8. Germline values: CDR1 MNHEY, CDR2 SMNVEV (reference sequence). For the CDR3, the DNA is TGTGCCACCCGAAGGACAGGGGCGGCCAAAAACATTCAGTACTTC. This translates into CATRRTGAAKNIQYF.

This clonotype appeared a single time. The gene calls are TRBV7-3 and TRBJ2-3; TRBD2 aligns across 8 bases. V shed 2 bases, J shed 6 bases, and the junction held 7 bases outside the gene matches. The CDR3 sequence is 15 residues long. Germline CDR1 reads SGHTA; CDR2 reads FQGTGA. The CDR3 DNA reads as TGTGCCAGCAGCTTATTTACCAGCGGGAGCGATACGCAGTATTTT. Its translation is CASSLFTSGSDTQYF.

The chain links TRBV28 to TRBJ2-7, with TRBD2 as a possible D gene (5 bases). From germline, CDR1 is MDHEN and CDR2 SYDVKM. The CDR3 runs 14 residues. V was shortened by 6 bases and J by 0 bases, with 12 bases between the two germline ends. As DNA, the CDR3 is TGTGCCAGCAGGAGGCTCGGGGACTCCTACGAGCAGTACTTC. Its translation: CASRRLGDSYEQYF.

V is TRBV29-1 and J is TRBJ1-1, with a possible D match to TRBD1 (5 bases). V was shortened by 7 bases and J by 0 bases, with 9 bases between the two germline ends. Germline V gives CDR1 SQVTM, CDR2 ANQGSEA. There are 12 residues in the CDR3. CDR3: CSGGTVNTEAFF. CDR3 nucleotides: TGCAGCGGCGGGACGGTGAACACTGAAGCTTTCTTT.

CDR3 DNA sequence: TGCGCCAGCAGTCAAGGAGGTCTCTCCTACAATGAGCAGTTCTTC. Translating gives CASSQGGLSYNEQFF. The chain recombines TRBV5-1 with TRBJ2-1; perhaps TRBD2 as D (5 bases). V dropped 5 bases and J dropped 0 bases, with 12 bases sitting between them. This CDR3 comprises 15 residues. Per the germline V gene, CDR1 is SGHRS and CDR2 is YFSETQ.